Listed here is a single T cell receptor (beta chain). Its antigen target is currently unknown. No per-base quality is available; no much larger clone lies one base away. The data originate from a study of beta chain features in type 1 diabetes (dated 2018 in TCRdb). For context, the study as a whole: No differences in mean age, gender distribution, total cell number or subset yield were found between patients and healthy donors. A total of some 100,000,000 sorted cells were examined across all samples, and a strong correlation was observed between cell number per subset and RNA yield. The study compared the TCRB repertoires of sorted circulating CD4+ T cell subsets in recently diagnosed type 1 diabetes patients with those in matched healthy donors. Whereas all 28 donors provided naive and central memory subsets, regulatory and stem cell-like memory subsets were isolated from just 8 patients and roughly 8 healthy donors.

As encoded in the germline V gene, CDR1 is SGHNT while CDR2 is YENEEA. Measured from the cysteine to the phenylalanine, the CDR3 is 14 residues long. The read is trimmed to its CDR3 DNA, 42 bases read in frame from base 1. Trimming takes 1 base off V and 5 bases off J; junction bases not matched to a gene: 2. From each donor, a single peripheral blood sample of around 120 mL on average was drawn into heparinised tubes. A BD FACSAria II was used to sort naive, central memory, regulatory and stem cell-like memory CD4+ T cells with a panel that included CD45RO, CCR7, CD25, CD127, CD95 and CD27. A purity above 98% was achieved for all sorted populations. PBMCs were isolated immediately by Lymphoprep density gradient centrifugation and stained directly without culture. So that batch effects would be minimized, each experiment stained and sorted samples in pairs, pairing one healthy donor with one patient.

All of the isolated RNA was reverse transcribed with the High Capacity cDNA Reverse Transcription Kit, so expressed TCRB transcripts were sequenced. Deep immunoSEQ sequencing was applied to naive, central memory and regulatory T cell samples, giving an average of roughly 3.6 million total reads per sample. Sorted cells were lysed in RLT buffer and RNA was extracted with DNase-treated RNeasy Micro or Mini kits, depending on cell number. To prevent cross-contamination, each cell subset was processed individually, whereas patient and healthy donor samples were processed jointly. The immunoSEQ multiplex PCR was used to amplify TCRB sequences from cDNA, generating 87-bp fragments that spanned the CDR3 region. Amplicons were sequenced on the Illumina HiSeq platform. The study's processing was this. PCR bias was corrected computationally using synthetic template baselines, and reads within Hamming distance 2 were collapsed, with unmergeable singletons discarded. Reads were aligned to IMGT to assign V, D and J genes, CDR3 length, and insertions or deletions at six rearrangement sites. Within each subset, clonotype counts were normalized to sorted cell number, after which true diversity and Gini coefficients were computed with the tcR R package. The overlap coefficient, calculated on TCRB nucleotide sequences, was used to quantify repertoire sharing. TCRdb took over this immuneACCESS table, retaining in-frame rearrangements with V and J assigned. Such tables are incomplete; in checked studies, under half of the missing clones stem from an unresolved V gene, and the remainder is unexplained. Clonal size and the V and J genes are those of that table, whereas D and trimming came from the DNA. The table for this sample lists 120,000 to 150,000 clones; approximately 10% of them were counted only once. Clones ranked in the top ten supply 0.55% to 0.75% of the sample.

What the study reported, not specific to this receptor: Sequencing cDNA rather than genomic DNA could over-represent highly expressing activated cells, although activation and CD3 levels did not differ between groups. Fewer insertions and more nucleotide deletions at VDJ recombination sites were observed in patients with type 1 diabetes, implying thymic rearrangement abnormalities. Type 1 diabetes patients showed a moderate but significant shortening of TCRB CDR3 length in all four CD4+ subsets. Because small numbers of individuals were included in the HLA sub-analyses, any influence of HLA type on TCRB rearrangement was left unresolved. Naive, central memory and regulatory TCRB repertoires appeared more similar among patients than among healthy donors. PCR may preferentially amplify shorter templates, but because patient and control samples were amplified and corrected together, any resulting skew would affect both groups equally.

The chain uses TRBV11-3 and TRBJ2-1, with TRBD1 matching 7 junction bases. The source is a woman aged 40 to 50 in good health. Source material: central memory CD4+ T cells from blood. CDR3 region: CASSLGQGNNEQFF. The nucleotides read TGTGCCAGCAGCTTAGGACAGGGTAACAATGAGCAGTTCTTC.